These T cell receptor beta chains were read from a single sample in a study of human T cells and chemical hapten exposure. TCRdb re-called the RACE reads with MiXCR, one entry per CDR3 protein. The table shows around 300,000 distinct CDR3 sequences, with around 6.9% occurring only once. Specimen: whole blood, collected in connection with sensitization to the hapten diphenylcyclopropenone (DPC). The receptors shown here come from a woman aged 18-29 years with alopecia areata. Some clones in this sample may be carry-over from other donors' samples. The conserved cysteine and the conserved F or W are not part of the CDR3 here.

V gene	CDR3 length	J gene	CDR3 protein
TRBV28	12	TRBJ2-7	ASSTVLGSYEQY
TRBV2	13	TRBJ1-6	ASKRGTGSNSPLH
TRBV4-1	12	TRBJ2-7	ASSQGTSGYEQY
TRBV20-1	11	TRBJ1-1	SASGQLGTEAF
TRBV4-1	13	TRBJ1-1	ASSQVVRARTEAF
TRBV27	13	TRBJ1-1	ASSGPGQMNTEAF
TRBV12-3/TRBV12-4	12	TRBJ2-7	ASSGLAVSYEQY
TRBV28	12	TRBJ2-7	ASSFTRPPYEQY
TRBV6-2/TRBV6-3	12	TRBJ1-2	ASSYKGENYGYT
TRBV18	20	TRBJ1-6	ASSPRSVGSRLGQVNNSPLH
TRBV4-2	15	TRBJ2-3	ASSQSTTSGGTDTQY
TRBV27	12	TRBJ2-1	ASSTGQGSYEQF
TRBV4-3	12	TRBJ2-3	ASSQSGGGDTQY
TRBV3-1	16	TRBJ1-4	ASSQDRVGAATNEKLF
TRBV28	14	TRBJ2-2	ASSLTGGQITGELF
TRBV2	12	TRBJ1-5	ASSMEGFGQPQH
TRBV10-3	16	TRBJ2-2	AISGGLAGAPNTGELF
TRBV2	12	TRBJ1-4	ASSGQGGSLKLF
TRBV5-1	14	TRBJ2-2	ASSPFGQGRSGELF
TRBV7-9	15	TRBJ2-6	ASSLQGLVSGANVLT
TRBV6-5	14	TRBJ1-1	ASFNLGGLENTEAF
TRBV7-2	13	TRBJ2-7	ASSPLTSESYEQY
TRBV4-2	15	TRBJ1-4	ASSQGGLGNEVEKLF
TRBV28	14	TRBJ2-3	ASSGTGTDFTDTQY
TRBV25-1	11	TRBJ2-7	ASSETGDREQY
TRBV27	12	TRBJ1-1	ASSYSRSGTEAF
TRBV20-1	11	TRBJ2-7	SARLDRDYEQY
TRBV24-1	11	TRBJ2-2	ATSRVNTGELF
TRBV7-2	15	TRBJ2-7	ASSLVWLAGKGNEQY
TRBV11-2	11	TRBJ2-7	ASSSTVSYEQY
TRBV5-8	13	TRBJ2-6	ASSLGFSGANVLT
TRBV7-8	15	TRBJ1-2	ASSYSDGQGARRGYT
TRBV7-8	15	TRBJ2-3	ASSHTRTSGGPDTQY
TRBV10-2	15	TRBJ1-6	ASRSPDGPSGGSPLH
TRBV6-2/TRBV6-3	12	TRBJ1-1	ASSRPDRGSRAF
TRBV7-2	13	TRBJ2-3	ASSPLGGQTDTQY
TRBV7-3	11	TRBJ1-2	ASSFSTAYGYT
TRBV6-5	11	TRBJ2-3	ASSYSSSHTQY
TRBV5-1	13	TRBJ2-5	ASSLNSGTQETQY
TRBV5-6	12	TRBJ2-1	ASSLAQAYNEQF
TRBV25-1	12	TRBJ2-3	ATGSSGATDTQY
TRBV2	13	TRBJ2-2	ASSASGGGTGELF
TRBV6-1	9	TRBJ2-7	ASVLSYEQY
TRBV7-2	14	TRBJ2-7	ASSPHGGTGSYEQY
TRBV6-1	11	TRBJ2-5	ASALLSGETQY
TRBV4-1	12	TRBJ2-7	ASSPGAANYEQY
TRBV6-2/TRBV6-3	13	TRBJ2-1	ASSSPERGVNEQF
TRBV7-2	13	TRBJ2-3	ASSLLWLASDTQY